Reported below is one T cell receptor (beta chain). This entry comes from a study of blood T cell repertoires in COVID-19. Looking at the study overall: Acute and convalescent COVID-19 samples came from the United States, Italy and Spain.

TCRdb's table, derived via immunoSEQ multiplex PCR, lists solely in-frame clones and lacks some. Seen here are about 520,000 clones, 80% to 90% observed once, and the top ten hold 3.2%. The origin of this receptor is a human donor in a cohort sampled during active COVID-19. The sequenced material came from peripheral blood.

CDR3 in DNA: TGTGCCAGCAGCTACTCCGGGACTCCACGGAGAGAGACCCAGTACTTC. Residues: CASSYSGTPRRETQYF. The V call is TRBV7-2, the J call TRBJ2-5; tentative D call: TRBD2 (6 bases). The V end was cut by 4 bases, the J end by 4 bases, with 19 bases between. Germline V lookup: CDR1 SGHTA, CDR2 FQGNSA. This CDR3 contains 16 residues.